The clone carrying this T cell receptor beta chain was seen many times. Its antigen remains unidentified. TCRdb re-called the multiplex PCR reads through MiXCR, storing one row per CDR3 protein. The repertoire holds 70,000 to 85,000 distinct CDR3 sequences, with roughly 19% as singletons. Breast cancer patients provided tissue from their axillary draining lymph nodes. The V gene's germline CDR1 is LGHNA and CDR2 YNFKEQ. The length of the CDR3 is 14 residues. V lost 0 bases and J lost 2, with 6 bases in between. The data were obtained in a study of breast tumors, draining lymph nodes, adjacent tissues. Overall study findings and caveats: Compared with basal-like, luminal-like tumors shared significantly more repertoire with nontumor tissue. Tumor TCR diversity was below lymph nodes but above nontumor tissue. The data were judged consistent with most tumor T cells coming from lymph node and expanding in tumor. The lymph node origin of tumor T cells was framed as consistent with a hypothesis, not demonstrated.

Sequenced sample: axillary lymph node tissue. The receptor comes from a female donor with breast cancer. Some clones in this sample may be carry-over from other donors' samples. The rearrangement uses TRBV4-2 and TRBJ2-3; no reliable D call. As DNA, the CDR3 is TGTGCCAGCAGCCAAGAAGGTTCCACAGATACGCAGTATTTT. It translates to CASSQEGSTDTQYF.